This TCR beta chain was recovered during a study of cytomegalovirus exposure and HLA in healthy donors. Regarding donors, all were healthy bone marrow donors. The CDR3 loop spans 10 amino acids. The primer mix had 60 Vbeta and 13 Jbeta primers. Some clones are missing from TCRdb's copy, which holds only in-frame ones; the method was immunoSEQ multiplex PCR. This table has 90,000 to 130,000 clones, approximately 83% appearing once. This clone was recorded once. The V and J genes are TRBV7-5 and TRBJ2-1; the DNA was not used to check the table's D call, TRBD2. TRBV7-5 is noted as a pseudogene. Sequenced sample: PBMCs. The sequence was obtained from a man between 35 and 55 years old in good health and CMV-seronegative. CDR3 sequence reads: CVRVCNEQFF. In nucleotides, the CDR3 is TGTGTCAGAGTCTGCAATGAGCAGTTCTTC.